These 22 T cell receptor beta chains were sequenced from one sample in a study of T cell responses to AZD1222 COVID-19 vaccine (dated by TCRdb to the early 2020s). The time point label corresponds to: about 28 days (+/-7) after the second vaccine dose. Library method: the immunoSEQ multiplex PCR assay. TCRdb took over this immuneACCESS table, retaining in-frame rearrangements with V and J assigned. Such tables are incomplete; in checked studies, under half of the missing clones stem from an unresolved V gene, and the remainder is unexplained. The sample data list more than 150,000 clones, and about 90% of these were observed just once. The top ten clones comprise just over 9% of the sample. Here the sequenced sample was peripheral blood, taken 28 days after the second AZD1222 dose. The receptors derive from an adult who received the AZD1222 COVID-19 vaccine.

The rearrangement links TRBV28 to TRBJ2-3; no reliable D call. CDR1 is MDHEN, CDR2 SYDVKM, per germline. V dropped 5 bases and J dropped 0 bases, with 12 bases sitting between them. This CDR3 region has 15 residues. As DNA, the CDR3 is TGTGCCAGCAGTCAAAGGAGACCTAGCACAGATACGCAGTATTTT. This gives the protein CASSQRRPSTDTQYF.

This clone was seen a handful of times. The J gene is TRBJ1-2, the V gene TRBV2, with 10 bases matching TRBD1. The CDR3 loop spans 15 amino acids. Looked up from germline, CDR1 is SNHLY and CDR2 is FYNNEI. Trimming cost V 6 bases and J 8 bases; bases outside gene matches: 12. The chain's CDR3 is CASRGTGAAIYGYTF. The CDR3 nucleotides are TGTGCCAGCAGGGGGACAGGGGCGGCCATTTACGGCTACACCTTC. Looking up the rest from reference TRBV2 and TRBJ1-2 gives the full variable domain: EPEVTQTPSHQVTQMGQEVILRCVPISNHLYFYWYRQILGQKVEFLVSFYNNEISEKSEIFDDQFSVERPDGSNFTLKIRSTKLEDSAMYFCASRGTGAAIYGYTFGSGTRLTVV.

The genes are TRBV6-2 or TRBV6-3 and TRBJ1-5; weak D call: TRBD1 (6 bases). Between the trimmed V and J ends, which lost 0 bases and 0 bases, there was a span of 6 bases. CDR3 length equals 15 residues. Per the germline V gene, CDR1 is MNHEY and CDR2 is SVGEGT. The CDR3 reads CASSYSGGSNQPQHF. In DNA form, the CDR3 reads TGTGCCAGCAGTTACTCAGGGGGTAGCAATCAGCCCCAGCATTTT.

CDR3 bases: TGTGCCAGCAGGCAGGGGGGAAATGAAAAACTGTTTTTT. Amino acids: CASRQGGNEKLFF. The gene calls are TRBV12-3 or TRBV12-4 and TRBJ1-4, with TRBD1 matching 7 bases. The length of the CDR3 is 13 residues. Trimming removed 6 bases from V and 5 bases from J; junction bases left unmatched: 3.

J is TRBJ1-2 and V is TRBV7-2; the D gene is possibly TRBD1 (5 bases). Trimming pared 1 base from V and 8 bases from J, leaving 17 bases between. Germline V CDR1 and CDR2: SGHTA, FQGNSA. The CDR3 extends over 15 amino acids. CDR3 DNA: TGTGCCAGCAGCTTAGGGACAAGCGGCCCAGCCGGCTACACCTTC. Translated: CASSLGTSGPAGYTF.

The rearrangement links TRBV7-2 to TRBJ2-1, with TRBD2 identical over 14 bases. Trimming removed 1 base from V and 7 bases from J; junction bases left unmatched: 12. The CDR3 length is 19 residues. Germline CDR1 reads SGHTA; CDR2 reads FQGNSA. In DNA form, the CDR3 reads TGTGCCAGCAGCTTAGGCCGGACTAGCGGGAGGTCTAGATGGAATGAGCAGTTCTTC. The encoded protein is CASSLGRTSGRSRWNEQFF.

This chain joins TRBV6-2 or TRBV6-3 and TRBJ1-2; no firm D call. Germline V gene sequence: CDR1 MNHEY, CDR2 SVGEGT. This CDR3 contains 13 residues. V was clipped by 6 bases and J by 2 bases, with 10 bases between them. CDR3 loop: CASSLKSNYGYTF. In DNA form, the CDR3 reads TGTGCCAGCAGCCTAAAGTCCAACTATGGCTACACCTTC.

The chain couples TRBV18 to TRBJ2-1; unclear D gene. The CDR3 runs 16 residues. Per germline, CDR1 KGHSH and CDR2 LQKENI. Trimming pared 0 bases from V and 0 bases from J, leaving 9 bases between. The CDR3 region has the DNA TGTGCCAGCTCACCACCCGTTTCCACCTCCTACAATGAGCAGTTCTTC. Translating it yields CASSPPVSTSYNEQFF.

The rearrangement joins TRBV5-1 to TRBJ1-4, with D maybe TRBD1 (5 bases). There are 14 residues in the CDR3. The germline CDR1 and CDR2 sequences are SGHRS and YFSETQ. V was shortened by 4 bases and J by 8 bases, with 15 bases between the two germline ends. In nucleotides, the CDR3 is TGCGCCAGCAGCCCGGATGGGTGGGGGGAAAAACTGTTTTTT. Amino acids: CASSPDGWGEKLFF.

The rearrangement joins TRBV4-1 to TRBJ2-7; D gene uncertain. Trimming took 2 bases from V and 3 from J, leaving 8 bases between them. The CDR3 extends over 13 amino acids. Germline lookup yields CDR1 MGHRA and CDR2 YSYEKL. The CDR3 nucleotides read TGCGCCAGCAGCCAACGTCACCTCTACGAGCAGTACTTC. It specifies CASSQRHLYEQYF.

Only one count was recorded for this clone. V is TRBV30 and J is TRBJ1-1; D perhaps matches TRBD1 (6 bases). CDR3 length equals 15 residues. Trimming took off 2 bases at V and 4 bases at J, with 17 bases between the two ends. CDR1 is GTSNPN and CDR2 is SVGIG in the germline V gene (reference sequence). CDR3 sequence reads: CAWSPTRGGITEAFF. In nucleotides, the CDR3 is TGTGCCTGGAGTCCCACTAGGGGGGGAATCACTGAAGCTTTCTTT.

The chain links TRBV18 to TRBJ2-6; 7 nucleotides line up with TRBD1. CDR3 length equals 18 residues. CDR1 KGHSH and CDR2 LQKENI come from the germline V gene. V gave up 3 bases and J gave up 2 bases; unmatched junction bases: 10. CDR3 protein: CASSPTGTEITGANVLTF. For the CDR3, the DNA is TGTGCCAGCTCACCGACCGGGACAGAAATTACTGGGGCCAACGTCCTGACTTTC.

The rearrangement links TRBV28 to TRBJ1-5; TRBD1 might be the D (5 bases). Germline-derived CDR1 and CDR2 are MDHEN and SYDVKM. CDR3 length equals 16 residues. Trimming shortened V by 7 bases and J by 0 bases, and 16 bases separated the two germline ends. This chain's CDR3 is CASTVGGVNSNQPQHF. The CDR3 DNA is TGTGCCAGCACGGTCGGAGGGGTCAATAGCAATCAGCCCCAGCATTTT.

The CDR3 here is CASSQAGTGSSYEQYF. DNA of the CDR3: TGCGCCAGCAGCCAGGCCGGGACAGGAAGCTCCTACGAGCAGTACTTC. V gene TRBV4-3 combines with J gene TRBJ2-7; TRBD1 agrees at 8 bases. J gave up 0 bases and V 3 bases, and 7 bases lay outside the gene matches. The germline CDR1 and CDR2 sequences are LGHNA and YSLEER. The CDR3 loop spans 16 amino acids.

The gene calls are TRBV29-1 and TRBJ2-1; the D is unclear. Germline CDR1 is SQVTM and CDR2 is ANQGSEA. CDR3 length equals 11 residues. V lost 3 bases, J lost 9 bases, and 9 bases lay in between. CDR3 coding DNA: TGCAGCGTTGAGACCCATGCTGAGCAGTTCTTC. Protein: CSVETHAEQFF.

V and J are TRBV3-1 (or the pseudogene TRBV3-2) and TRBJ2-1, with 7 bases matching TRBD2. The germline CDR1 and CDR2 sequences are LGHDT and YNNKEL (reference sequence). This CDR3 contains 15 residues. Trimming took 0 bases from V and 1 from J; bases not matched to a gene: 0. The CDR3 is CASSQEAGSYNEQFF. Here the CDR3 DNA reads TGTGCCAGCAGCCAAGAAGCGGGATCCTACAATGAGCAGTTCTTC.

J is TRBJ2-7 and V is TRBV7-6, with 11 bases aligning to TRBD2. Losses at the gene ends were 7 bases for V and 6 bases for J; bases not matched to a gene: 23. Looked up from germline, CDR1 is SGHVS and CDR2 is FNYEAQ. The CDR3 has 19 residues. Here the CDR3 DNA reads TGTGCCAGCACCTTGGTGGTAGCGGGAGGGGGTGGTAAAGCGGCCGAGCAGTACTTC. It yields the protein CASTLVVAGGGGKAAEQYF.

This clone was detected only once. The chain employs TRBV25-1 and TRBJ1-1, with 8 bases matching TRBD1. This CDR3 has 12 amino acids. The V segment lost 3 bases and the J segment 11 bases; nucleotides outside the gene matches: 5. The germline gives CDR1 MGHDK, CDR2 SYGVNS. The CDR3: CASSDQTGAAFF. The CDR3 region has the DNA TGTGCCAGCAGTGACCAGACAGGGGCCGCTTTCTTT.

About this clone: The sample has other DNA sequences that encode this CDR3 too. Here the CDR3 reads CASSVDPGTEAFF. The CDR3 nucleotides read TGTGCCAGCAGCGTAGATCCCGGCACTGAAGCTTTCTTT. The chain recombines TRBV9 with TRBJ1-1; D ambiguous. From germline, CDR1 is SGDLS and CDR2 YYNGEE. The CDR3 runs 13 residues. Trimming shortened V by 0 bases and J by 4 bases, and 7 bases separated the two germline ends.

The rearrangement joins TRBV7-2 to TRBJ2-1; 14 bases line up with TRBD2. Germline CDR1 and CDR2: SGHTA and FQGNSA. CDR3 length: 15 residues. With 2 bases clipped from V and 9 bases from J, the junction kept 3 bases outside the gene matches. This chain's CDR3 is CASSLRLAGGPEQFF. CDR3 DNA: TGTGCCAGCAGCTTACGACTAGCGGGAGGGCCTGAGCAGTTCTTC.

The chain carries TRBV6-2 or TRBV6-3 and TRBJ1-5; 10 nucleotides align to TRBD1. Germline V lookup: CDR1 MNHEY, CDR2 SVGEGT. CDR3 length equals 16 residues. Unmatched junction bases numbered 8, after V lost 5 bases and J lost 4 bases. CDR3 sequence (DNA): TGTGCCAGCAGTAGATCGGGACAGGGGATTAATCAGCCCCAGCATTTT. It codes for CASSRSGQGINQPQHF.

This chain connects TRBV4-3 to TRBJ2-7; D may match TRBD1 or TRBD2 (5 bases each). The length of the CDR3 is 14 residues. The germline CDR1 and CDR2 sequences are LGHNA and YSLEER. V was clipped by 4 bases and J by 2 bases, with 12 bases between them. In nucleotides, the CDR3 is TGCGCCAGCAGCCGCGGCGAGGGACCCTACGAGCAGTACTTC. Protein sequence: CASSRGEGPYEQYF.